This TCR beta chain appears in the sequencing data of a study of T cell repertoires in cytomegalovirus infection. Study-level background: Selected CMV epitopes included recently identified HLA-C-restricted ones as well as well-studied HLA-B-restricted ones. Public TCR beta signature analysis indicated the presence of both CMV infection and matching HLA type.

This clonotype showed up many times. Its antigen remains unknown. A read error may produce the germline difference seen at one junction end. Findings and limits, study-wide: Dominating the ex vivo response were HLA-C-restricted CMV-specific TCR beta clonotypes. Frequencies of public TCR beta families were cumulated, and this identified carriers of CMV plus the relevant HLA.

MiXCR, run by TCRdb on the reads, gives a single entry per CDR3 protein. The repertoire holds 200,000 to 250,000 distinct CDR3 sequences, with around 35% as singletons. The CDR3 covers 17 residues. Germline V CDR1 and CDR2: SSHAT, FNYEAQ (reference sequence). The specimen was CD8+ T cells from cultured PBMCs, collected from culture after CMV antigen stimulation. The origin of this receptor is a human donor in good health (CMV status not recorded). Some clones in this sample may be carry-over from other donors' samples. The gene calls are TRBV7-7 and TRBJ2-2; 13 positions agree with TRBD2. CDR3 in DNA: TGTGCTAGCAGCTTCGGACTAGCGGGAGTCTCCACCGGGGAGCTGTTTTTT. It codes for CASSFGLAGVSTGELFF.